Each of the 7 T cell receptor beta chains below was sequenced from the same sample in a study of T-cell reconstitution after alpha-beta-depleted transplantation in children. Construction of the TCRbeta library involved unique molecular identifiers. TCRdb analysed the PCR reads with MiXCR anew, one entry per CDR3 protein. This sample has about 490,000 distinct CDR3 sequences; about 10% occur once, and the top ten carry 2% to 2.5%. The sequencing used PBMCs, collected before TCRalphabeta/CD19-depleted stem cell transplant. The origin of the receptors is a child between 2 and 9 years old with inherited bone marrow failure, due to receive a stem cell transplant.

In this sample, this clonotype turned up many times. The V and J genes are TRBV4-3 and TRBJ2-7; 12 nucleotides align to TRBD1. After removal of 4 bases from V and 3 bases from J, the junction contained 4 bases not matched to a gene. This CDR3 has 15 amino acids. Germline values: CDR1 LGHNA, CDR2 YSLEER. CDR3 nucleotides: TGCGCCAGCAGCCTTGGGACAGGGGGCTTCTACGAGCAGTACTTC. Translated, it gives CASSLGTGGFYEQYF.

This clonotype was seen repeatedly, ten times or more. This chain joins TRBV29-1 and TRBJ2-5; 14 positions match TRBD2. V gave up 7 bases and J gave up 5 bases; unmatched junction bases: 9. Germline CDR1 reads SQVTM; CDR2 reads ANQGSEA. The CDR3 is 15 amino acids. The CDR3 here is CSARTSGRTGETQYF. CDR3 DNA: TGCAGCGCCCGGACTAGCGGGAGGACAGGGGAGACCCAGTACTTC.

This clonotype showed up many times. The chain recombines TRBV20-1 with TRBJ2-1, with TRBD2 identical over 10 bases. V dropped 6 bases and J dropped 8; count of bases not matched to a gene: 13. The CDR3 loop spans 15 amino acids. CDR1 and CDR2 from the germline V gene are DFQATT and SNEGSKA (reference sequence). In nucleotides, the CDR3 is TGCAGTGCCCCCCGGTCGGCTAGCGGGAGCCATGAGCAGTTCTTC. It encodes CSAPRSASGSHEQFF.

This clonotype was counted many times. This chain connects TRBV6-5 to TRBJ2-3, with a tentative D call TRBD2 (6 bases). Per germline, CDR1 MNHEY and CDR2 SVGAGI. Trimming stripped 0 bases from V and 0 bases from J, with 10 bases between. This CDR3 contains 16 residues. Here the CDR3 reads CASSYSRGTSTDTQYF. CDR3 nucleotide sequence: TGTGCCAGCAGTTACTCGCGCGGGACTAGCACAGATACGCAGTATTTT.

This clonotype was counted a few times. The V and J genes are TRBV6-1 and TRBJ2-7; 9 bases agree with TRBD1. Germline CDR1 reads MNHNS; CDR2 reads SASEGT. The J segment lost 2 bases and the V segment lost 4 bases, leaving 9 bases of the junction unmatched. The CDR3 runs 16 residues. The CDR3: CASSGGGWTGAYEQYF. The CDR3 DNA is TGTGCCAGCAGTGGGGGGGGCTGGACAGGGGCCTACGAGCAGTACTTC.

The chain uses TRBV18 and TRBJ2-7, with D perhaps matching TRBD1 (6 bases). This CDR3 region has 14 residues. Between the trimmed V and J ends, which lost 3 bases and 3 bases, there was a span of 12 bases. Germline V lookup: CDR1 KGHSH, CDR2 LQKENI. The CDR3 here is CASSPQGIGYEQYF. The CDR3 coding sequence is TGTGCCAGCTCACCCCAGGGGATAGGCTACGAGCAGTACTTC. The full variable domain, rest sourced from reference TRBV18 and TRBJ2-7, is NAGVMQNPRHLVRRRGQEARLRCSPMKGHSHVYWYRQLPEEGLKFMVYLQKENIIDESGMPKERFSAEFPKEGPSILRIQQVVRGDSAAYFCASSPQGIGYEQYFGPGTRLTVT.

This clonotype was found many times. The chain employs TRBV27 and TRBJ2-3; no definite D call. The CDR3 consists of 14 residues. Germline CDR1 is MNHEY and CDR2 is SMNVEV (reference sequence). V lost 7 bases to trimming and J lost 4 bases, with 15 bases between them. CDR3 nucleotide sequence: TGTGCCAGCACCCAAGTAGGTTCGGCAGATACGCAGTATTTT. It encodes CASTQVGSADTQYF.